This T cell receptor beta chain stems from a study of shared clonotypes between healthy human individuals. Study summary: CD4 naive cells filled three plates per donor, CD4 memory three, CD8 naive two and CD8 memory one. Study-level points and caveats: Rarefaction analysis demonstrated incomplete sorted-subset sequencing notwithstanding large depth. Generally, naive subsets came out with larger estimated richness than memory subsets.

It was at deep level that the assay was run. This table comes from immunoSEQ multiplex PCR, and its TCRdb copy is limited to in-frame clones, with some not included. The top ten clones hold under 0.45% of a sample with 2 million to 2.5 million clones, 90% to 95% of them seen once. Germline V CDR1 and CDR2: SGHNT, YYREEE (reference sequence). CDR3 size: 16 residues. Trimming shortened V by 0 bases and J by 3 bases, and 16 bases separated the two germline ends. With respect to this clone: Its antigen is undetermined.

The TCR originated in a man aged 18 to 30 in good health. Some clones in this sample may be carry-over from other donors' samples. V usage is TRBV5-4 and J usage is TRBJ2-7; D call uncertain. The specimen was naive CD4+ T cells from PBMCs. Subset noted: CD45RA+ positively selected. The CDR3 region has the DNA TGTGCCAGCAGCTTGGGCTCCGGGTCCTCGTACTACGAGCAGTACTTC. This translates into CASSLGSGSSYYEQYF.